Presented here are 24 T cell receptor beta chains from one specimen sequenced in a study of blood T cell repertoires in COVID-19. Using immunoSEQ multiplex PCR, the repertoire was profiled, and TCRdb retains in-frame clones only, with some absent. This sample carries roughly 360,000 clones, around 83% of them seen once, and the ten largest clones take about 5.4%. Sequencing was done on a sample of PBMCs or T cells enriched from blood (not recorded which). The receptors derive from a woman aged 45-65 years who had recovered from COVID-19.

This chain joins TRBV11-2 and TRBJ2-2, with D possibly TRBD2 on 5 matching bases. The V gene lost 0 bases and the J gene lost 6 bases, with 11 bases spanning the gap. The germline CDR1 and CDR2 sequences are SGHAT and FQNNGV. The CDR3 contains 15 residues. This CDR3 is CASSLEWEPSGELFF. As DNA, the CDR3 is TGTGCCAGCAGCTTAGAATGGGAGCCCTCCGGGGAGCTGTTTTTT.

Only one count was recorded for this clone. The genes are TRBV29-1 and TRBJ1-4, with 9 bases fitting TRBD1. The CDR3 is made up of 13 amino acids. Germline assignment: CDR1 SQVTM and CDR2 ANQGSEA. Trimming at V came to 4 bases and at J to 8 bases, leaving 5 bases not matched to a gene. CDR3: CSVGTGAAEKLFF. Here the CDR3 DNA reads TGCAGCGTTGGGACAGGGGCGGCCGAAAAACTGTTTTTT.

Comment on this clone: Other nucleotide sequences from this sample produce the same CDR3. V usage is TRBV7-2 and J usage is TRBJ1-4, with D tentatively TRBD1 (6 bases). The CDR3 length is 15 residues. Germline values: CDR1 SGHTA, CDR2 FQGNSA. The ends were cut back, 5 bases at V and 5 bases at J, with 15 bases in the middle. The CDR3 DNA sequence: TGTGCCAGCAGCCTAAGTGGACAGCGAAATGAAAAACTGTTTTTT. This translates into CASSLSGQRNEKLFF.

CDR3 region: CASSQEYGRGTEAFF. DNA for the CDR3: TGTGCCAGCAGCCAAGAGTACGGTAGAGGCACTGAAGCTTTCTTT. The V and J genes are TRBV14 and TRBJ1-1; D is unclear. The CDR3 is 15 amino acids. The V end lost 0 bases, the J end lost 4 bases, and 12 bases lay between the germline ends. Per the germline V gene, CDR1 is SGHDN and CDR2 is FVKESK.

V is TRBV6-2 or TRBV6-3 and J is TRBJ2-7, with D possibly matching TRBD2 (6 bases). The CDR3 is 13 amino acids. Trimming left V 4 bases short and J 3 bases short, with 10 bases between. Germline V lookup: CDR1 MNHEY, CDR2 SVGEGT. CDR3 DNA sequence: TGTGCCAGCAGTTTGGAGGGAATCTACGAGCAGTACTTC. Protein product: CASSLEGIYEQYF.

The chain joins TRBV12-1 to TRBJ2-1; TRBD2, as called in the table, went unchecked against the DNA. TRBV12-1 is flagged as a pseudogene. CDR3 length equals 18 residues. The CDR3 loop reads CASSFTPPGLAGDNEQFF. CDR3 DNA sequence: TGTGCCAGCAGCTTCACGCCGCCAGGACTAGCGGGAGACAATGAGCAGTTCTTC.

The chain recombines TRBV7-9 with TRBJ2-3, with TRBD2 matching 11 bases. Losses at the gene ends were 0 bases for V and 8 bases for J; bases not matched to a gene: 16. This CDR3 is built from 19 residues. Germline V gives CDR1 SEHNR, CDR2 FQNEAQ (reference sequence). CDR3 sequence (DNA): TGTGCCAGCAGCTTAGCAGGTAGCGGGAGGGCCGTAAGTCAGGGTACGCAGTATTTT. Its protein is CASSLAGSGRAVSQGTQYF.

CDR3 region: CASSLSSLGPPLHF. The CDR3 DNA follows: TGTGCCAGCAGTTTATCTTCCTTGGGGCCACCCCTCCACTTT. This chain uses TRBV28 with TRBJ1-6; D may be TRBD1 (5 bases). Germline values: CDR1 MDHEN, CDR2 SYDVKM. V was trimmed by 1 base and J by 11 bases, leaving 12 bases between them. The CDR3 is 14 residues long.

The chain uses TRBV5-1 and TRBJ1-6, with TRBD1 matching over 7 bases. The germline CDR1 and CDR2 sequences are SGHRS and YFSETQ. This CDR3 is built from 17 residues. The ends lost 4 bases at V and 7 bases at J; junction bases unmatched: 14. The CDR3 nucleotides read TGCGCCAGCAGCCCTCGACCGACAGGGAACACGAATTCACCCCTCCACTTT. The encoded protein is CASSPRPTGNTNSPLHF.

The gene calls are TRBV30 and TRBJ2-6; TRBD2 might be the D (5 bases). V dropped 3 bases and J dropped 1 base, with 16 bases sitting between them. CDR1 and CDR2 (germline): GTSNPN, SVGIG (reference sequence). CDR3 size: 17 residues. CDR3 nucleotides: TGTGCCTGGAGACGGGATCGGGTGAGGTCTGGGGCCAACGTCCTGACTTTC. As protein: CAWRRDRVRSGANVLTF.

On this clone itself: Since no conserved phenylalanine or tryptophan closes the CDR3, a read error is the likely cause. The DNA is left out, because the CDR3 cannot be placed on it with certainty; the CDR3 is given as TCRdb lists it. J is TRBJ2-7 and V is TRBV18; the table's D call of TRBD2 was not tested on the DNA. Germline V gives CDR1 KGHSH, CDR2 LQKENI. The CDR3 length is 14 residues, termini included. The CDR3 here is CASSPSASGGADVI.

This clone was observed a few times. This sequence joins TRBV4-3 and TRBJ2-2; 8 bases fit TRBD1. Germline CDR1 and CDR2: LGHNA and YSLEER. The trim removed 5 bases at V and 7 bases at J, leaving 9 bases unmatched. The CDR3 is made up of 15 amino acids. The CDR3 DNA sequence: TGCGCCAGCAGCATGAAGAGCACAGGGGGCGGGGAGCTGTTTTTT. It specifies CASSMKSTGGGELFF.

The J gene is TRBJ2-2, the V gene TRBV4-2; D is ambiguous. The CDR3 is made up of 17 amino acids. Germline assignment: CDR1 LGHNA and CDR2 YNFKEQ. Trimming cost V 0 bases and J 6 bases, with 17 bases left between them. The CDR3 loop reads CASSQDAAEVEAGELFF. The DNA of the CDR3 is TGTGCCAGCAGCCAAGACGCGGCGGAAGTAGAAGCCGGGGAGCTGTTTTTT.

This chain uses TRBV4-1 with TRBJ1-1; 10 bases are a match to TRBD1. Losses at the gene ends were 4 bases for V and 5 bases for J; bases not matched to a gene: 7. Germline values: CDR1 MGHRA, CDR2 YSYEKL. The CDR3 spans 15 residues. The CDR3 sequence is CASSPWDRGNTEAFF. The CDR3 DNA reads as TGCGCCAGCAGCCCCTGGGACAGGGGAAATACTGAAGCTTTCTTT.

The CDR3 DNA follows: TGCGCCAGCAGCGCCTCAGGGTATAGCACTGAAGCTTTCTTT. Amino acids: CASSASGYSTEAFF. The chain uses TRBV5-1 and TRBJ1-1, with D tentatively TRBD1 (5 bases). V lost 4 bases, J lost 4 bases, and 14 bases lay in between. CDR3 size: 14 residues. Per the germline V gene, CDR1 is SGHRS and CDR2 is YFSETQ.

This rearrangement joins TRBV28 to TRBJ1-5; 7 bases fit TRBD1. J lost 11 bases, V lost 4 bases, and 5 bases had no gene match. Germline CDR1 is MDHEN and CDR2 is SYDVKM. The CDR3 spans 12 residues. The CDR3 loop is CASSYRGMSQHF. CDR3 DNA: TGTGCCAGCAGTTACAGGGGTATGTCCCAGCATTTT.

This clone turned up a few times. This chain joins TRBV5-6 and TRBJ2-7, with 8 bases matching TRBD1. The germline gives CDR1 SGHDT, CDR2 YYEEEE. Trimming at V came to 4 bases and at J to 5 bases, leaving 14 bases not matched to a gene. The CDR3 is 16 residues long. The CDR3 sequence: CASSQVGRQGRNEQYF. CDR3 nucleotides: TGTGCCAGCAGCCAGGTGGGGAGACAGGGGAGGAACGAGCAGTACTTC.

The V call is TRBV15, the J call TRBJ1-1; TRBD1 matches at 9 bases. Germline V gene lookup returns CDR1 LNHNV and CDR2 YYDKDF (reference sequence). The V segment lost 9 bases and the J segment 1 base; nucleotides outside the gene matches: 9. This CDR3 is 15 amino acids long. CDR3 sequence: CATRKWGQGNTEAFF. In DNA, the CDR3 is TGTGCCACGAGAAAATGGGGACAGGGGAACACTGAAGCTTTCTTT. The variable domain in full, completed from reference TRBV15 and TRBJ1-1, reads DAMVIQNPRYQVTQFGKPVTLSCSQTLNHNVMYWYQQKSSQAPKLLFHYYDKDFNNEADTPDNFQSRRPNTSFCFLDIRSPGLGDTAMYLCATRKWGQGNTEAFFGQGTRLTVV.

The rearrangement joins TRBV5-1 to TRBJ1-2, with D uncertain. The V end was cut by 4 bases, the J end by 3 bases, with 16 bases between. The CDR3 length is 15 residues. Germline-derived CDR1 and CDR2 are SGHRS and YFSETQ. CDR3: CASSLGGPLDYGYTF. The CDR3 region has the DNA TGCGCCAGCAGCCTGGGAGGCCCTTTGGACTATGGCTACACCTTC.

The chain carries TRBV7-2 and TRBJ1-1; D perhaps matches TRBD1 (6 bases). The CDR3 is made up of 15 amino acids. V was cut by 5 bases and J by 5 bases, with 18 bases left in between. Germline V gene lookup returns CDR1 SGHTA and CDR2 FQGNSA. CDR3 loop: CASSPMFLGTTEAFF. The CDR3 coding sequence is TGTGCCAGCAGCCCGATGTTCTTAGGGACAACTGAAGCTTTCTTT.

J is TRBJ1-1 and V is TRBV9; 7 bases map to TRBD1. The germline V gene has CDR1 SGDLS and CDR2 YYNGEE. This CDR3 comprises 14 residues. J gave up 5 bases and V 7 bases, and 11 bases lay outside the gene matches. The CDR3: CASASATGKTEAFF. The DNA for the CDR3 is TGTGCCAGCGCCTCGGCGACAGGGAAGACTGAAGCTTTCTTT.

V gene TRBV7-9 combines with J gene TRBJ1-6; no clear D gene. In germline, CDR1 is SEHNR, CDR2 FQNEAQ (reference sequence). Trimming took 1 base from V and 7 from J, leaving 17 bases between them. CDR3 length: 17 residues. The CDR3 DNA sequence: TGTGCCAGCAGCTTAGATTCTTCAGGCGCGTCGAATTCACCCCTCCACTTT. As protein: CASSLDSSGASNSPLHF.

The chain links TRBV2 to TRBJ1-2; D ambiguous. The CDR3 totals 12 residues. Germline-derived CDR1 and CDR2 are SNHLY and FYNNEI. V dropped 9 bases and J dropped 8 bases, with 16 bases sitting between them. DNA of the CDR3: TGTGCCAGTAAAAGGCAGGCAGGAGGCTACACCTTC. It translates to CASKRQAGGYTF.

Comment on this clone: It is unclear where the CDR3 begins or ends on the DNA, so no DNA is shown, and the CDR3 is as TCRdb lists it. The J gene is TRBJ2-5, the V gene TRBV6-2 or TRBV6-3; TRBD2 was called by the table and not checked on the DNA. Both ends counted, the CDR3 spans 17 residues. From germline, CDR1 is MNHEY and CDR2 SVGEGT. CDR3 in amino acids: CASSTSGLAGFQETQYF.